This entry lists 14 T cell receptor beta chains sequenced from one sample in a study of blood T cell repertoires in COVID-19 (dated by TCRdb to the early 2020s). Library creation used the immunoSEQ multiplex PCR assay. Sourced from immuneACCESS, this table was stored by TCRdb with only in-frame sequences that have V and J called. A share of the clones is absent; for the studies checked, an unresolved V gene accounts for under half, and the remainder has no known explanation. In all, the sample holds around 150,000 clones, and roughly 90% of those were seen once. The biggest ten clones account for about 4.8% of the sample. Input material: peripheral blood. Receptor source: a man aged 30 to 45 with COVID-19, enrolled during active disease.

As DNA, the CDR3 is TGTGCCTGGAGTGTACAGGGTTCCGGGGAGCAGTTCTTC. Translation: CAWSVQGSGEQFF. The genes are TRBV30 and TRBJ2-1, with D perhaps matching TRBD1 (6 bases). The CDR3 is 13 residues long. Germline V gene sequence: CDR1 GTSNPN, CDR2 SVGIG (reference sequence). With 0 bases removed from V and 10 bases from J, the gap between germline ends came to 13 bases. The full variable domain, with the rest looked up from reference TRBV30 and TRBJ2-1, is SQTIHQWPATLVQPVGSPLSLECTVEGTSNPNLYWYRQAAGRGLQLLFYSVGIGQISSEVPQNLSASRPQDRQFILSSKKLLLSDSGFYLCAWSVQGSGEQFFGPGTRLTVL.

V is TRBV19 and J is TRBJ2-7; 9 nucleotides agree with TRBD2. The CDR3 runs to 17 residues. Germline V gives CDR1 LNHDA, CDR2 SQIVND (reference sequence). With V trimmed by 3 bases and J by 2 bases, 11 bases remained unmatched. The CDR3 bases are TGTGCCAGTAGTATTGGTTGGGTTCAGCGGGGGGCCTACGAGCAGTACTTC. Protein: CASSIGWVQRGAYEQYF. The whole variable domain, remainder taken from reference TRBV19 and TRBJ2-7, is DGGITQSPKYLFRKEGQNVTLSCEQNLNHDAMYWYRQDPGQGLRLIYYSQIVNDFQKGDIAEGYSVSREKKESFPLTVTSAQKNPTAFYLCASSIGWVQRGAYEQYFGPGTRLTVT.

The V call is TRBV15, the J call TRBJ1-5; 9 bases agree with TRBD1. V shed 8 bases and J 0 bases; nucleotides not matched to a gene: 5. This CDR3 has 15 amino acids. Germline V gives CDR1 LNHNV, CDR2 YYDKDF (reference sequence). As DNA, the CDR3 is TGTGCCACCGGCGGACAGGGGTTTAGCAATCAGCCCCAGCATTTT. Translation gives CATGGQGFSNQPQHF.

This sequence joins TRBV7-3 and TRBJ1-2; 7 positions agree with TRBD1. Per the germline V gene, CDR1 is SGHTA and CDR2 is FQGTGA. With 5 bases clipped from V and 11 bases from J, the junction kept 17 bases outside the gene matches. CDR3 length equals 15 residues. In DNA, the CDR3 is TGTGCCAGCAGCGCCGCCCCTGGACAGGAGGGAGAGTACACCTTC. It yields the protein CASSAAPGQEGEYTF.

To note about this clone: Possible read error: a much larger clone is one base away. The same CDR3 is also encoded by other DNA sequences in this sample. The chain uses TRBV9 and TRBJ1-2, with a weak D call TRBD1 (5 bases). V was pared by 3 bases and J by 5 bases, with 11 bases between. Germline assignment: CDR1 SGDLS and CDR2 YYNGEE. CDR3 length: 13 amino acids. CDR3: CASSAGTVYGYTF. The CDR3 bases are TGTGCCAGCAGCGCCGGGACTGTATATGGCTACACCTTC.

The chain recombines TRBV11-1 with TRBJ2-7; D is perhaps TRBD1 (6 bases). V shed 2 bases and J shed 3 bases, with 11 bases lying between them. Germline CDR1 SGHAT, CDR2 FQDESV (reference sequence). There are 14 residues in the CDR3. The CDR3, as DNA: TGTGCCAGCAGCTTAACAGGGTCTATCTACGAGCAGTACTTC. Protein: CASSLTGSIYEQYF.

V gene TRBV18 combines with J gene TRBJ1-5; TRBD1 matches at 7 bases. V lost 3 bases to trimming and J lost 3 bases; unmatched junction nucleotides: 14. CDR1 KGHSH and CDR2 LQKENI come from the germline V gene. The length of the CDR3 is 18 residues. The CDR3 sequence: CASSPISTGKDINQPQHF. CDR3 sequence (DNA): TGTGCCAGCTCACCGATTTCGACAGGGAAGGATATCAATCAGCCCCAGCATTTT.

This chain uses TRBV2 with TRBJ2-5, with TRBD2 identical over 11 bases. From germline, CDR1 is SNHLY and CDR2 FYNNEI. CDR3 length: 16 amino acids. After removal of 7 bases from V and 1 base from J, the junction contained 8 bases not matched to a gene. The CDR3 spells CASNPGLAGPQETQYF. CDR3 bases: TGTGCCAGCAACCCAGGACTAGCGGGTCCCCAAGAGACCCAGTACTTC.

The V gene is TRBV18, the J gene TRBJ1-4, with D unresolved. Deletions cut 5 bases from V and 8 bases from J, with 6 bases between. Germline V gives CDR1 KGHSH, CDR2 LQKENI. This CDR3 comprises 11 residues. The CDR3 DNA is TGTGCCAGCTCAAGAGGCGAAAAACTGTTTTTT. Amino acid sequence: CASSRGEKLFF.

In this sample, this clone turned up once. The genes are TRBV7-9 and TRBJ1-2, with D hard to call. Trimming left V 5 bases short and J 6 bases short, with 19 bases between. Germline V CDR1 and CDR2: SEHNR, FQNEAQ (reference sequence). The CDR3 loop spans 15 amino acids. The CDR3 DNA is TGTGCCAGCAGCCCCGCGGCAGGACTAACCCATGGCTACACCTTC. Its protein product is CASSPAAGLTHGYTF.

The rearrangement uses TRBV27 and TRBJ1-2, with D hard to call. Trimming stripped 2 bases from V and 0 bases from J, with 16 bases between. CDR1 MNHEY and CDR2 SMNVEV come from the germline V gene (reference sequence). This CDR3 comprises 17 residues. The CDR3 DNA sequence: TGTGCCAGCAGTTTACGATCCTACCCCGACTCTAACTATGGCTACACCTTC. Amino acids: CASSLRSYPDSNYGYTF.

This clone appeared once. The chain carries TRBV29-1 and TRBJ2-5; 13 bases align to TRBD2. CDR1 is SQVTM and CDR2 is ANQGSEA in the germline V gene. The CDR3 consists of 15 residues. With V trimmed by 4 bases and J by 1 base, 3 bases remained unmatched. The CDR3 DNA is TGCAGCGTTGCCGGGACTAGCGGGACCCAAGAGACCCAGTACTTC. Residues: CSVAGTSGTQETQYF.

This clone occurred once. The J gene is TRBJ1-1, the V gene TRBV30; D ambiguous. The CDR3 is 12 amino acids. Trimming pared 3 bases from V and 0 bases from J, leaving 5 bases between. CDR1 is GTSNPN and CDR2 is SVGIG in the germline V gene (reference sequence). In DNA, the CDR3 is TGTGCCTGGAGGGAGGTGAACACTGAAGCTTTCTTT. This sequence encodes CAWREVNTEAFF.

This chain uses TRBV6-2 or TRBV6-3 with TRBJ1-5; a weak D match, TRBD1 (6 bases). This CDR3 has 17 residues. The germline CDR1 and CDR2 sequences are MNHEY and SVGEGT. V was cut by 6 bases and J by 4 bases, with 22 bases left in between. CDR3 bases: TGTGCCAGCAGCCACAAAGACAGGCCGGCGAGGAATCAGCCCCAGCATTTT. It encodes CASSHKDRPARNQPQHF.